Listed below are T cell receptor beta chains from one sample, sequenced in a study of T cell responses to AZD1222 COVID-19 vaccine. Assay: immunoSEQ multiplex PCR; the TCRdb copy retains only in-frame clones and omits some. The table includes 120,000 or so clones, more than 85% detected once. Material: peripheral blood, obtained 28 days after the second AZD1222 dose. The receptor source for this set is an adult who received the AZD1222 COVID-19 vaccine. Each CDR3 is given with its conserved first and last residue. Each record gives: V gene, J gene, CDR3 protein.

v_call: TRBV21-1
j_call: TRBJ1-1
cdr3_aa: CASSPRGGWVVEAFF

v_call: TRBV10-3
j_call: TRBJ2-3
cdr3_aa: CAISESPTGRETDTQYF

v_call: TRBV7-2
j_call: TRBJ1-1
cdr3_aa: CASSPMPGWEAFF

v_call: TRBV7-8
j_call: TRBJ1-3
cdr3_aa: CASSLNPFFDTIYF

v_call: TRBV19
j_call: TRBJ1-1
cdr3_aa: CASRQDRTNTEAFF

v_call: TRBV2
j_call: TRBJ1-5
cdr3_aa: CASSEQGARNQPQHF

v_call: TRBV28
j_call: TRBJ2-7
cdr3_aa: CAIQGTPSYEQYF

v_call: TRBV19
j_call: TRBJ2-5
cdr3_aa: CASRGVHAGETQYF

v_call: TRBV5-1
j_call: TRBJ1-2
cdr3_aa: CASSFGGGINYGYTF

v_call: TRBV5-5
j_call: TRBJ2-7
cdr3_aa: CASSLAGGQNYEQYF

v_call: TRBV5-1
j_call: TRBJ1-2
cdr3_aa: CASSLDGTYGYTF

v_call: TRBV6-5
j_call: TRBJ1-2
cdr3_aa: CASSSPRTGVGYTF

v_call: TRBV5-1
j_call: TRBJ2-1
cdr3_aa: CASSTEGQGYNEQFF

v_call: TRBV6-1
j_call: TRBJ1-1
cdr3_aa: CASSGPGTALFMNTEAFF

v_call: TRBV25-1
j_call: TRBJ1-4
cdr3_aa: CASSWDSGNEKLFF

v_call: TRBV7-2
j_call: TRBJ1-1
cdr3_aa: CASSFGGPIIGTEAFF

v_call: TRBV9
j_call: TRBJ2-1
cdr3_aa: CASSGRTYNEQFF

v_call: TRBV6-4
j_call: TRBJ2-7
cdr3_aa: CASRGFCEQYF

v_call: TRBV14
j_call: TRBJ2-2
cdr3_aa: CASSHDWTGGLAGELFF

v_call: TRBV5-1
j_call: TRBJ1-1
cdr3_aa: CASSFGQRAFF

v_call: TRBV6-7
j_call: TRBJ1-1
cdr3_aa: CASSPPTPTNTEAFF

v_call: TRBV9
j_call: TRBJ2-1
cdr3_aa: CASNVGQGKYNEQFF

v_call: TRBV9
j_call: TRBJ1-4
cdr3_aa: CASAGRDSSLATNEKLFF

v_call: TRBV29-1
j_call: TRBJ1-1
cdr3_aa: CSSSWGRDEAFF

v_call: TRBV11-3
j_call: TRBJ2-3
cdr3_aa: CASSLLESGTGTQYF

v_call: TRBV19
j_call: TRBJ2-1
cdr3_aa: CASSTGPPNSYNEQFF

v_call: TRBV12-3/TRBV12-4
j_call: TRBJ1-3
cdr3_aa: CASSRSSGNTIYF

v_call: TRBV6-2/TRBV6-3
j_call: TRBJ2-4
cdr3_aa: CASSYQGYSIQYF

v_call: TRBV2
j_call: TRBJ1-5
cdr3_aa: CASNQGFSNQPQHF

v_call: TRBV4-1
j_call: TRBJ2-5
cdr3_aa: CASSQPPGGETQYF

v_call: TRBV5-6
j_call: TRBJ2-1
cdr3_aa: CASSPGRGLAGGNEQFF

v_call: TRBV10-3
j_call: TRBJ1-2
cdr3_aa: CASWTATLSHNYGYTF

v_call: TRBV19
j_call: TRBJ1-2
cdr3_aa: CASSAPGQGNYGYTF

v_call: TRBV4-1
j_call: TRBJ2-7
cdr3_aa: CASSQERSLAGGRYEQYF

v_call: TRBV7-2
j_call: TRBJ1-2
cdr3_aa: CASNGGLYGYTF

v_call: TRBV6-5
j_call: TRBJ2-5
cdr3_aa: CASSRDRGQETQYF

v_call: TRBV24-1
j_call: TRBJ1-2
cdr3_aa: CATSDTGFGYTF

v_call: TRBV19
j_call: TRBJ1-5
cdr3_aa: CASSATGSGNQPQHF

v_call: TRBV7-8
j_call: TRBJ2-3
cdr3_aa: CASSFWGGGDTQYF

v_call: TRBV19
j_call: TRBJ2-5
cdr3_aa: CASHPGHLPTRNQETQYF

v_call: TRBV30
j_call: TRBJ2-1
cdr3_aa: CALGPGTSGGSQFF

v_call: TRBV18
j_call: TRBJ1-1
cdr3_aa: CASSLKLPIAFF

v_call: TRBV7-2
j_call: TRBJ1-2
cdr3_aa: CASSLDRAGYTF

v_call: TRBV3-1/TRBV3-2
j_call: TRBJ2-1
cdr3_aa: CASRLSGTGSSNEQFF

v_call: TRBV6-1
j_call: TRBJ2-3
cdr3_aa: CASSADGGGLVADTQYF

v_call: TRBV19
j_call: TRBJ1-5
cdr3_aa: CASKPPKQGAEPQHF

v_call: TRBV10-3
j_call: TRBJ1-1
cdr3_aa: CAISPGAMNTEAFF

v_call: TRBV11-2
j_call: TRBJ2-7
cdr3_aa: CASSLRLTGTPNDYEQYF

v_call: TRBV6-5
j_call: TRBJ1-1
cdr3_aa: CASSYEGARTEAFF

v_call: TRBV10-1
j_call: TRBJ1-2
cdr3_aa: CASGEDSYGYTF

v_call: TRBV15
j_call: TRBJ1-1
cdr3_aa: CATDPGTSNTEAFF

v_call: TRBV12-3/TRBV12-4
j_call: TRBJ1-2
cdr3_aa: CASRDLVGYTF

v_call: TRBV6-2/TRBV6-3
j_call: TRBJ1-2
cdr3_aa: CASSYMKWDGYTF

v_call: TRBV6-5
j_call: TRBJ1-5
cdr3_aa: CASSYSRGDGQPQHF

v_call: TRBV10-3
j_call: TRBJ1-1
cdr3_aa: CAISERQNTEAFF

v_call: TRBV27
j_call: TRBJ1-5
cdr3_aa: CASTPSSPSRQPQHF

v_call: TRBV27
j_call: TRBJ2-3
cdr3_aa: CASSLWGRTDTQYF

v_call: TRBV18
j_call: TRBJ2-2
cdr3_aa: CASSPIGGGLITGELFF

v_call: TRBV15
j_call: TRBJ1-1
cdr3_aa: CATSRRAVGTEAFF

v_call: TRBV20-1
j_call: TRBJ1-1
cdr3_aa: CSGAKSGAFF